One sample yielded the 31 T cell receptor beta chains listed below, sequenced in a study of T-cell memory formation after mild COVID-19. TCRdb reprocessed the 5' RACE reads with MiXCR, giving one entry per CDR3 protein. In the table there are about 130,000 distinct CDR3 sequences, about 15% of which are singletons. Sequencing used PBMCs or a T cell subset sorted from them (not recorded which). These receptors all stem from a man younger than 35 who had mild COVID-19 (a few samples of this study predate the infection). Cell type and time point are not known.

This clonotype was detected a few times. The CDR3 protein is CSARTGSSGANVLTF. CDR3 in DNA: TGCAGTGCTAGAACCGGGAGCTCTGGGGCCAACGTCCTGACTTTC. The chain has TRBV20-1 and TRBJ2-6, with D maybe TRBD2 (6 bases). Trimming left V 2 bases short and J 0 bases short, with 8 bases between. This CDR3 has 15 amino acids. CDR1 DFQATT and CDR2 SNEGSKA come from the germline V gene (reference sequence).

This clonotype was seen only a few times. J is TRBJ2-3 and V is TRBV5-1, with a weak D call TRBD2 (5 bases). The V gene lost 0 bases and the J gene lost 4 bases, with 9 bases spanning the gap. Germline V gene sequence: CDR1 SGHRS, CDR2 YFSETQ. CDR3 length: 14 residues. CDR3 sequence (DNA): TGCGCCAGCAGCTTGGCCTCACTAGCAGATACGCAGTATTTT. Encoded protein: CASSLASLADTQYF.

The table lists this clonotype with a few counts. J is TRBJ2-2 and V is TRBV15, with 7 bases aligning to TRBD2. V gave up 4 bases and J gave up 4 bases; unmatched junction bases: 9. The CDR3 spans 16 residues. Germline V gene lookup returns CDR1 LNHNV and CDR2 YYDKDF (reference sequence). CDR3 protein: CATSKGRLAVTGELFF. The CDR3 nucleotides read TGTGCCACCAGCAAGGGAAGGCTAGCGGTCACCGGGGAGCTGTTTTTT.

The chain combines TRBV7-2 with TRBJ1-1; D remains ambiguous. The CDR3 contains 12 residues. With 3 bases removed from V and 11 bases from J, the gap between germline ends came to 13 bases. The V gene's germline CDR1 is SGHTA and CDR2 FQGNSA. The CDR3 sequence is CASSLRSFEAFF. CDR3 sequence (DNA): TGTGCCAGCAGCTTGAGGAGCTTTGAGGCTTTCTTT.

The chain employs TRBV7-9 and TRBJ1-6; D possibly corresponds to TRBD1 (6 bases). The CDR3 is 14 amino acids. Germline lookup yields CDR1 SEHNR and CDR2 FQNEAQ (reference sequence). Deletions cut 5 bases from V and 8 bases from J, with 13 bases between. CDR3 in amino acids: CASSPTGGDSPLHF. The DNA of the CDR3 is TGTGCCAGCAGCCCAACCGGGGGCGATTCACCCCTCCACTTT.

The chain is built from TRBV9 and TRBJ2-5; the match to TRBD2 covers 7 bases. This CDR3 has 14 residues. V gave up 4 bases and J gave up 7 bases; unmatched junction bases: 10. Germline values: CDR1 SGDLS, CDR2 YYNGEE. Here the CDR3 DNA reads TGTGCCAGCAGCCCAAGAATTCTAGCGGCGACCCAGTACTTC. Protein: CASSPRILAATQYF.

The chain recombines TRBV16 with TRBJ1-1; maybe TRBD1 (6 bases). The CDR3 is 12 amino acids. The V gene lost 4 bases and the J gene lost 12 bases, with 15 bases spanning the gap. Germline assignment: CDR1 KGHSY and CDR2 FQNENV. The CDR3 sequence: CASSRIQGETFF. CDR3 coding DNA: TGTGCCAGCAGCCGAATACAGGGAGAAACTTTCTTT.

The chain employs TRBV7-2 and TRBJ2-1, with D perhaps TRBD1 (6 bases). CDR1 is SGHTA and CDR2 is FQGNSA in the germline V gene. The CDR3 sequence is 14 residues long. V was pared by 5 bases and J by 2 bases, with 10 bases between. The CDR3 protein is CASSIQGTYNEQFF. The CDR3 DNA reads TGTGCCAGCAGCATACAGGGTACCTACAATGAGCAGTTCTTC. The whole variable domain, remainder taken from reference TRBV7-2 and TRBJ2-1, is GAGVSQSPSNKVTEKGKDVELRCDPISGHTALYWYRQSLGQGLEFLIYFQGNSAPDKSGLPSDRFSAERTGGSVSTLTIQRTQQEDSAVYLCASSIQGTYNEQFFGPGTRLTVL.

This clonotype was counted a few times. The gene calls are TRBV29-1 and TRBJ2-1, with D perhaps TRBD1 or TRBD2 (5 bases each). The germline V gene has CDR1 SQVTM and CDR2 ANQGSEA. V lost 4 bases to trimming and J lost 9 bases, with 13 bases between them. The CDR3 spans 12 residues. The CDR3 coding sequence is TGCAGCGTTGGACATCCTGGGGGTGAGCAGTTCTTC. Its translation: CSVGHPGGEQFF.

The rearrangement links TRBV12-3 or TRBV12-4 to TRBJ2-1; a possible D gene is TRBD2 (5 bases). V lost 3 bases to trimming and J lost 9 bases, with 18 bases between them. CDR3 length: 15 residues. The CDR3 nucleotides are TGTGCCAGCAGTTTGAAAGACTACCCGACGGGTGAGCAGTTCTTC. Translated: CASSLKDYPTGEQFF.

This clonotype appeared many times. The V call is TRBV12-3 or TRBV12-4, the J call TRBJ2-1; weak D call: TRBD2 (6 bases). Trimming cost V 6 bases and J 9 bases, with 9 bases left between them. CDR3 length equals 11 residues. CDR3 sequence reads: CASSLGGEQFF. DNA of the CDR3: TGTGCCAGCAGCTTGGGGGGTGAGCAGTTCTTC.

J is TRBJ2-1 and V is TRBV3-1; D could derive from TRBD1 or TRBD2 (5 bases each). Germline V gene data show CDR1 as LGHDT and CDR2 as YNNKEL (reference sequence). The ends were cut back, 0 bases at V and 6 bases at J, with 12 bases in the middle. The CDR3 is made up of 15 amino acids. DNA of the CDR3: TGTGCCAGCAGCCAAGATTTGGGGCTAGCCAATGAGCAGTTCTTC. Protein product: CASSQDLGLANEQFF.

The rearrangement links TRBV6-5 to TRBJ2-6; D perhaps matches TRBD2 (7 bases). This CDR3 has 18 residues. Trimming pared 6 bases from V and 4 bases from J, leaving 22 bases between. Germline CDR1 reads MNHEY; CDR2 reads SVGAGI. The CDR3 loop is CASSLWEGGDSGANVLTF. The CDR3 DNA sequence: TGTGCCAGCAGCCTCTGGGAGGGGGGGGACTCCGGGGCCAACGTCCTGACTTTC.

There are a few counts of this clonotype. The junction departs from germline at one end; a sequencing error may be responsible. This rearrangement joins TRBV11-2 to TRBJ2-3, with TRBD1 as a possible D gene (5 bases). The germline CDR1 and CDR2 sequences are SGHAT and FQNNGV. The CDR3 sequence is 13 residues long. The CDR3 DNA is TGTGCCAGCAGCCCAGGGAACACAGATACGCGGTATTTT. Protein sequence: CASSPGNTDTRYF.

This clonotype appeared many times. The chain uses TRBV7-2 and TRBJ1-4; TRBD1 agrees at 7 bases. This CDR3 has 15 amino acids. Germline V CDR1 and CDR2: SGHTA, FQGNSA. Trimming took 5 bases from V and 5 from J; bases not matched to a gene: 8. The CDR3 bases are TGTGCCAGCAGCCCAAACAGGGGATTCAATGAAAAACTGTTTTTT. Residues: CASSPNRGFNEKLFF.

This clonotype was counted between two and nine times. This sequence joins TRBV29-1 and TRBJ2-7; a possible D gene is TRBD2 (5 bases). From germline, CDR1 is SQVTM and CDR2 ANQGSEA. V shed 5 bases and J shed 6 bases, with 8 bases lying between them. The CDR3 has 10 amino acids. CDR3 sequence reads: CSVPRGEQYV. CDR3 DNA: TGCAGCGTTCCTCGGGGCGAGCAGTACGTC.

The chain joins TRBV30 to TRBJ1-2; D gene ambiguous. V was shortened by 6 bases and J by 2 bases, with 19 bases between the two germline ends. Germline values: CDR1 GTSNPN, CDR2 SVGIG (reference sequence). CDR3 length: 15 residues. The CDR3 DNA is TGTGCCTGCCCTCCCCCGGGCGGAACCAACTATGGCTACACCTTC. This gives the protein CACPPPGGTNYGYTF.

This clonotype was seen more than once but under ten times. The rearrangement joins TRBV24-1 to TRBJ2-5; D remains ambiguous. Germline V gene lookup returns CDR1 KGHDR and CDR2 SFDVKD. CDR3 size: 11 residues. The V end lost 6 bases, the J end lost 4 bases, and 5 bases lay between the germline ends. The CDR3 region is CATSSAETQYF. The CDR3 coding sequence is TGTGCCACCAGTTCGGCAGAGACCCAGTACTTC.

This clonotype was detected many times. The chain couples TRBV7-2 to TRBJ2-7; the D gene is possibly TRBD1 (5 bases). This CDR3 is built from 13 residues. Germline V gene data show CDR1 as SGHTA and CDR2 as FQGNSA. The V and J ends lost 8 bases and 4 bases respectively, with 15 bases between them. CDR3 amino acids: CASRMAGLYEQYV. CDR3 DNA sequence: TGTGCCAGCCGAATGGCAGGGCTGTACGAGCAGTACGTC.

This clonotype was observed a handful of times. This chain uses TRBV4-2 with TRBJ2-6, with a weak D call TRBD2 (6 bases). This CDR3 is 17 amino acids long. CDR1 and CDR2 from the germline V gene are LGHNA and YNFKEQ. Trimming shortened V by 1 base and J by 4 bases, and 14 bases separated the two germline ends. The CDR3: CASSQVAGFGGANVLTF. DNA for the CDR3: TGTGCCAGCAGCCAAGTGGCGGGATTTGGCGGGGCCAACGTCCTGACTTTC.

The CDR3, as DNA: TGTGCCAGCAGCTTAAGGGGGCGGGGGTACACCGGGGAGCTGTTTTTT. It codes for CASSLRGRGYTGELFF. The chain carries TRBV11-2 and TRBJ2-2; D might be TRBD1 or TRBD2, each matching 7 bases. The CDR3 covers 16 residues. Germline V CDR1 and CDR2: SGHAT, FQNNGV. V was trimmed by 2 bases and J by 3 bases, leaving 13 bases between them. The full variable domain, its missing parts supplied by reference TRBV11-2 and TRBJ2-2, is EAGVAQSPRYKIIEKRQSVAFWCNPISGHATLYWYQQILGQGPKLLIQFQNNGVVDDSQLPKDRFSAERLKGVDSTLKIQPAKLEDSAVYLCASSLRGRGYTGELFFGEGSRLTVL.

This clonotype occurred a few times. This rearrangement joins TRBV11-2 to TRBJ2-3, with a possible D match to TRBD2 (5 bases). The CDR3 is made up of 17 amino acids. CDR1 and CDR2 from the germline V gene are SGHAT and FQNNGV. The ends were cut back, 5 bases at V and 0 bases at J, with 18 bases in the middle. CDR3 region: CASSRGVSGVSTDTQYF. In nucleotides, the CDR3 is TGTGCCAGCAGCCGGGGTGTGAGCGGCGTGAGCACAGATACGCAGTATTTT.

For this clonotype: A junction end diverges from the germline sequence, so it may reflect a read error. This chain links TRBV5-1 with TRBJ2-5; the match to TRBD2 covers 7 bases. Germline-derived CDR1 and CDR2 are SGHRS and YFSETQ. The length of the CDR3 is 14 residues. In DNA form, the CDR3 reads TGCGCCAGCAGCTGGGACTACACACAAGAGACCCAGTGCTTC. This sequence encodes CASSWDYTQETQCF.

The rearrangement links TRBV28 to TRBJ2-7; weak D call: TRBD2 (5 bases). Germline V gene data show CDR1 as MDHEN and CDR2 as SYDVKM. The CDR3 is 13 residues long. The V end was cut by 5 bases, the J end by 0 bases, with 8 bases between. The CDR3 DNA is TGTGCCAGCAGTCCCGGGGACTCCTACGAGCAGTACGTC. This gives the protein CASSPGDSYEQYV.

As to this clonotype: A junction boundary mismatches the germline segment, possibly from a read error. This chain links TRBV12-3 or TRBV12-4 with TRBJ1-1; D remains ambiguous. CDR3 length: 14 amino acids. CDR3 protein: CASSDQVTNTEAYF. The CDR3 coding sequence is TGTGCCAGCAGTGACCAGGTGACGAACACTGAAGCTTACTTT.

The CDR3 region is CASSKTRQGAKLFF. CDR3 in DNA: TGTGCCAGCAGCAAGACCAGACAGGGAGCAAAGCTGTTTTTT. The chain joins TRBV5-6 to TRBJ1-4, with 7 bases lining up with TRBD1. V lost 4 bases and J lost 14; bases outside the gene matches: 14. Germline-derived CDR1 and CDR2 are SGHDT and YYEEEE. CDR3 size: 14 residues.

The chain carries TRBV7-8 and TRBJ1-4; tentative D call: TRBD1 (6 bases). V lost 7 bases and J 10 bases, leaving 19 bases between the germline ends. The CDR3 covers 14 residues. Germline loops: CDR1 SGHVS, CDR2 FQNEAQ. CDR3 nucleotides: TGTGCCAGCAACCCTAGTGGGGGCGCGGGAAAACTGTTTTTT. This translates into CASNPSGGAGKLFF.

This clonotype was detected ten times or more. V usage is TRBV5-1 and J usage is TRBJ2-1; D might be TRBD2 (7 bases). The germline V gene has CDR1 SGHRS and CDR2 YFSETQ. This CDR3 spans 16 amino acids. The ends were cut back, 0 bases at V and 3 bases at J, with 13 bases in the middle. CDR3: CASSLVRGAFYNEQFF. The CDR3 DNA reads TGCGCCAGCAGCTTGGTTCGGGGGGCGTTCTACAATGAGCAGTTCTTC.

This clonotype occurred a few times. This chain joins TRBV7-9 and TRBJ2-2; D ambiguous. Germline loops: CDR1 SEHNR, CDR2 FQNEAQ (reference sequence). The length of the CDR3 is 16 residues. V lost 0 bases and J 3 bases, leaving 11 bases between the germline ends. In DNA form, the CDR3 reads TGTGCCAGCAGCTTAGCGCCCCGTTTGGACACCGGGGAGCTGTTTTTT. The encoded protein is CASSLAPRLDTGELFF. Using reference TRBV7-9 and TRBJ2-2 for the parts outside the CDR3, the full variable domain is DTGVSQNPRHKITKRGQNVTFRCDPISEHNRLYWYRQTLGQGPEFLTYFQNEAQLEKSRLLSDRFSAERPKGSFSTLEIQRTEQGDSAMYLCASSLAPRLDTGELFFGEGSRLTVL.

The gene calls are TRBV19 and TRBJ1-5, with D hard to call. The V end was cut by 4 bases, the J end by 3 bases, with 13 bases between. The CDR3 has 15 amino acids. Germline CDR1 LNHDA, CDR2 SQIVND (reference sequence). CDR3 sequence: CASSSTSQLNQPQHF. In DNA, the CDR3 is TGTGCCAGTAGTAGCACCTCACAGCTCAATCAGCCCCAGCATTTT.

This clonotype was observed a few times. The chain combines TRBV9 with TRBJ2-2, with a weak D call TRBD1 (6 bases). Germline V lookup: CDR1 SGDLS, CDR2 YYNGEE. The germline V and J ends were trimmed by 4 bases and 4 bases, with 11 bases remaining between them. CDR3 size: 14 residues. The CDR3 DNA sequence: TGTGCCAGCAGCATGGGGGCGGTCACCGGGGAGCTGTTTTTT. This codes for CASSMGAVTGELFF.